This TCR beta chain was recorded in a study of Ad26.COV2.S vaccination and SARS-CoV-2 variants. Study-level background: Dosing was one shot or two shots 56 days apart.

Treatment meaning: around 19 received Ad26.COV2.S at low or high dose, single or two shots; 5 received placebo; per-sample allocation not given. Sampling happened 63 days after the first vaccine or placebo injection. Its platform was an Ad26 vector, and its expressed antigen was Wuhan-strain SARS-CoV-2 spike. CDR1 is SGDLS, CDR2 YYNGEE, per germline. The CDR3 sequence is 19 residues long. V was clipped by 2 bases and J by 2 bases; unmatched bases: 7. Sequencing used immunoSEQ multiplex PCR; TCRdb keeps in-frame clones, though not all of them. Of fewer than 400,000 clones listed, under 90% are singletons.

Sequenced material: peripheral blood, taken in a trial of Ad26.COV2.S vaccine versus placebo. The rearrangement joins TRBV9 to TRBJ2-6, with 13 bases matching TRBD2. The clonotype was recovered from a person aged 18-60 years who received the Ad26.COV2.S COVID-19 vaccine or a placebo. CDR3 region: CASSVSTSGGAPGANVLTF. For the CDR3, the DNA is TGTGCCAGCAGCGTCAGCACTAGCGGGGGGGCGCCTGGGGCCAACGTCCTGACTTTC.